This TCR beta chain is drawn from a study of shared clonotypes between healthy human individuals (dated by TCRdb to 2019 to 2021). General notes on the study: A few men and a couple of women, aged 18 to 49 years, made up the cohort. Blood TCR repertoires of roughly five healthy adults were deeply sequenced to estimate repertoire size and the extent of clonotype sharing between individuals. Libraries were prepared and TCR repertoires were sequenced by different laboratories using diverse techniques, in order to increase sequencing depth and limit assay-specific biases. Leukapheresis yielded between about 0.8 and 8.9 billion PBMCs per donor.

The donors were healthy, HIV-negative adults with no recently reported acute infections or vaccinations. Every donor was a Caucasian adult living in Nashville, Tennessee, USA. For unsorted samples, some 90 million PBMCs were counted and genomic DNA was extracted with the QIAamp DNA Blood Mini kit. After blood collection by leukapheresis, PBMCs were isolated using Ficoll-Histopaque density gradient centrifugation and then cryopreserved in the vapor phase of liquid nitrogen. TCR CDR3 regions were amplified from genomic DNA by multiplex PCR using the deep immunoSEQ assay. Extracted genomic DNA from each cell subset was spread evenly across all wells of several immunoSEQ 96-well plates, with each plate serving as a replicate. For unsorted PBMC, each replicate PCR was loaded with roughly 330 ng genomic DNA, equivalent to 30,000 or so T cell genomes. Ten immunoSEQ deep assay plates were used to sequence the unsorted PBMC genomic DNA. Purified libraries were measured with a Qubit 3.0 fluorometer, size-checked on a Bioanalyzer 2100, and measured again with the KAPA Library Quantification kit. A separate single-read 150-cycle Illumina NextSeq 550 flow cell was used to sequence each immunoSEQ 96-well plate. Regarding the original processing steps: Because only junctional sequences without quality scores were contained in the immunoSEQ output, filtering matching that applied to full-length reads could not be performed. To assign V/J genes and CDR3, sequences were annotated against IMGT germline references using PyIR, a Python wrapper for IgBLAST v1.9. Reads were removed for weak V/J assignments (E-value above 1e-6), missing CDR3, stop codons, out-of-frame junctions, or ambiguous translated residues. A V3J clonotype was defined by an identical inferred V gene, J gene, and CDR3 amino acid sequence. To compute the percentage overlap between repertoires, the number of shared unique clonotypes was divided by the size of the smaller repertoire. RTK rarefaction, the Chao1 estimator, and Recon v2.1 estimates of unobserved clonotypes were used to assess repertoire richness. TCRdb mirrors the immuneACCESS table, restricted to in-frame sequences. Some clones are absent from its copies; in checked studies, under half trace to an unresolved V gene, and the reason for the others is unknown. The DNA was the basis for D and trimming; V, J and clone size are from that table. The sample yields 450,000 to 550,000 clones; 75% to 85% were counted once. Of the sample, 13% is held by the ten largest clones.

What the work shows at the level of the full study, not this receptor alone: The small number of donors limited the genetic and exposure-history diversity represented. Pairwise subsampling indicated that sequencing depth was expected to affect the degree of clonotype sharing among donors. Sampling was restricted to blood, and TCR repertoires in tissues likely differ from the TCR repertoires found in blood.

About this clone: Its antigen specificity is not known. Per-base qualities were not stored, and no clone one base away is much larger.

Trimming removed 0 bases from V and 4 bases from J, leaving 12 bases between the germline ends. CDR1 is given as MNHEY and CDR2 as SMNVEV, both from the germline V gene (reference sequence). From the cysteine up to the phenylalanine, the CDR3 has a length of 15 residues. The DNA shown is the 45-base CDR3, in frame from base 1. This chain joins TRBV27 to TRBJ1-2; the D gene is perhaps TRBD1, on 5 matching bases. This clonotype originated in a middle-aged woman in good health. Some clones in this sample may be carry-over from other donors' samples. The sample was PBMCs. In nucleotides, the sequence is TGTGCCAGCAGTTTATCCCCAGGGAGGGCCTATGGCTACACCTTC. This translates into CASSLSPGRAYGYTF.